This passage covers 17 T cell receptor beta chains from one sample sequenced in a study of early T cells in non-severe SARS-CoV-2 infection. Each CDR3 protein is one row after TCRdb ran MiXCR on the 5' RACE reads. The profile shows about 66,000 distinct CDR3 sequences, around 8.7% of them singletons. The sequencing input was whole blood. The source is an adult who was a healthcare worker with PCR-confirmed SARS-CoV-2 infection or an uninfected control (not recorded which).

The chain links TRBV5-4 to TRBJ2-7; the D is unclear. Trimming stripped 0 bases from V and 0 bases from J, with 10 bases between. The length of the CDR3 is 15 residues. CDR1 SGHNT and CDR2 YYREEE come from the germline V gene (reference sequence). The CDR3 loop is CASSLAGESSYEQYF. The CDR3 coding sequence is TGTGCCAGCAGCTTGGCAGGCGAAAGCTCCTACGAGCAGTACTTC.

The sample holds a few counts of this clonotype. The chain joins TRBV29-1 to TRBJ2-3; TRBD1 aligns across 10 bases. Per germline, CDR1 SQVTM and CDR2 ANQGSEA. The trim removed 6 bases at V and 4 bases at J, leaving 7 bases unmatched. The CDR3 is 14 residues long. In DNA, the CDR3 is TGCAGCGTCACGACAGGGGGCGGTGCAGATACGCAGTATTTT. Translating it yields CSVTTGGGADTQYF.

This clonotype has only a few counts. The chain links TRBV20-1 to TRBJ2-7, with D possibly being TRBD1 (5 bases). V gave up 6 bases and J gave up 2 bases, with 14 bases separating them. The CDR3 extends over 13 amino acids. Germline values: CDR1 DFQATT, CDR2 SNEGSKA (reference sequence). The CDR3 DNA follows: TGCAGTGCAACACCGACAGTCCCCTACGAGCAGTACTTC. Translating gives CSATPTVPYEQYF.

This clonotype was observed a few times. The chain combines TRBV6-5 with TRBJ2-3; a weak D match, TRBD1 (6 bases). The CDR3 runs 15 residues. Looked up from germline, CDR1 is MNHEY and CDR2 is SVGAGI. V dropped 6 bases and J dropped 1 base, with 14 bases sitting between them. In nucleotides, the CDR3 is TGTGCCAGCAGAGTGGGGGCCGTGGGCACAGATACGCAGTATTTT. The encoded protein is CASRVGAVGTDTQYF.

The sample holds many counts of this clonotype. The chain carries TRBV20-1 and TRBJ2-7; 10 bases match TRBD2. The V gene end was trimmed by 5 bases and the J gene end by 0 bases; junction bases not matched to a gene: 4. CDR3 length equals 14 residues. The germline CDR1 and CDR2 sequences are DFQATT and SNEGSKA (reference sequence). CDR3 nucleotide sequence: TGCAGTGCTGGAAGACTAGCGGGCTCCTACGAGCAGTACTTC. Translation gives CSAGRLAGSYEQYF.

This clonotype has only a few counts. The chain uses TRBV6-1 and TRBJ2-4; a possible D gene is TRBD1 (6 bases). Germline V gene lookup returns CDR1 MNHNS and CDR2 SASEGT. This CDR3 contains 12 residues. V was trimmed by 3 bases and J by 7 bases, leaving 7 bases between them. The CDR3 protein is CASSEQGNIQYF. Here the CDR3 DNA reads TGTGCCAGCAGTGAGCAGGGGAACATTCAGTACTTC.

This clonotype was detected ten times or more. This sequence joins TRBV5-1 and TRBJ2-7, with 8 bases fitting TRBD1. Germline CDR1 and CDR2: SGHRS and YFSETQ. The CDR3 length is 14 residues. J was trimmed by 0 bases and V by 4 bases; bases with no gene match: 3. The CDR3 reads CASSPGQASYEQYF. The CDR3 DNA reads TGCGCCAGCAGCCCGGGACAGGCCTCCTACGAGCAGTACTTC.

For the CDR3, the DNA is TGCAGTGCTCGTGTGCACAGGGGGGATCCCTACGAGCAGTACTTC. Translation gives CSARVHRGDPYEQYF. The chain is built from TRBV20-1 and TRBJ2-7, with 8 bases lining up with TRBD1. Germline V gene data show CDR1 as DFQATT and CDR2 as SNEGSKA (reference sequence). V lost 5 bases and J lost 2; bases outside the gene matches: 11. The CDR3 extends over 15 amino acids.

This clonotype was counted many times. V gene TRBV28 combines with J gene TRBJ2-2, with D hard to call. This CDR3 is 15 amino acids long. The germline gives CDR1 MDHEN, CDR2 SYDVKM. V gave up 6 bases and J gave up 2 bases, with 13 bases separating them. The DNA for the CDR3 is TGTGCCAGCAGCTTACGTCAGTTTAACACCGGGGAGCTGTTTTTT. This encodes CASSLRQFNTGELFF.

The V and J genes are TRBV4-1 and TRBJ1-2; D might be TRBD1 (6 bases). Germline CDR1 and CDR2: MGHRA and YSYEKL. CDR3 length equals 12 residues. V was pared by 1 base and J by 9 bases, with 9 bases between. The CDR3: CASSQATGSYTF. DNA for the CDR3: TGCGCCAGCAGCCAAGCCACAGGGAGCTACACCTTC.

This clonotype occurred many times. This chain connects TRBV4-2 to TRBJ2-1, with 11 bases fitting TRBD1. The germline CDR1 and CDR2 sequences are LGHNA and YNFKEQ. Losses at the gene ends were 3 bases for V and 3 bases for J; bases not matched to a gene: 4. The length of the CDR3 is 16 residues. The CDR3 loop is CASSQAGTGGYNEQFF. The CDR3 nucleotides read TGTGCCAGCAGCCAGGCCGGGACAGGGGGCTACAATGAGCAGTTCTTC.

V usage is TRBV7-2 and J usage is TRBJ2-7; 7 bases map to TRBD2. The CDR3 is 16 amino acids. The germline V gene encodes CDR1 SGHTA and CDR2 FQGNSA. The ends lost 1 base at V and 6 bases at J; junction bases unmatched: 12. The CDR3 loop reads CASSLDVMRELSEQYF. CDR3 DNA: TGTGCCAGCAGCTTAGATGTAATGCGGGAGTTGAGCGAGCAGTACTTC.

This clonotype was detected ten times or more. The chain carries TRBV10-3 and TRBJ2-3; 9 positions agree with TRBD1. There are 13 residues in the CDR3. V trimming: 2 bases; J trimming: 9 bases; junction bases outside the gene matches: 3. CDR1 is ENHRY and CDR2 is SYGVKD in the germline V gene. This CDR3 is CAISEIDRGTQYF. CDR3 coding DNA: TGTGCCATCAGTGAGATCGACAGGGGGACGCAGTATTTT.

The rearrangement uses TRBV29-1 and TRBJ2-5; D unresolved. This CDR3 spans 12 amino acids. Germline CDR1 and CDR2: SQVTM and ANQGSEA. Trimming pared 3 bases from V and 5 bases from J, leaving 10 bases between. The CDR3 loop reads CSVDTRFETQYF. The CDR3 coding sequence is TGCAGCGTTGATACCAGGTTTGAGACCCAGTACTTC.

This clonotype was counted a few times. The chain is built from TRBV20-1 and TRBJ2-3; tentative D call: TRBD2 (5 bases). This CDR3 has 13 amino acids. The V end was cut by 7 bases, the J end by 1 base, with 12 bases between. CDR1 is DFQATT and CDR2 is SNEGSKA in the germline V gene (reference sequence). CDR3 protein: CSVVGSRTDTQYF. In DNA form, the CDR3 reads TGCAGTGTCGTGGGGAGCCGCACAGATACGCAGTATTTT.

The chain recombines TRBV20-1 with TRBJ2-3; 9 positions match TRBD2. V shed 6 bases and J 3 bases; nucleotides not matched to a gene: 10. Germline V gives CDR1 DFQATT, CDR2 SNEGSKA (reference sequence). The CDR3 is 15 amino acids. CDR3 DNA: TGCAGTGCCAACCCGGGACTAGCCGAAACAGATACGCAGTATTTT. Translated: CSANPGLAETDTQYF.

This clonotype showed up many times. This chain links TRBV20-1 with TRBJ2-1; D possibly uses TRBD1 or TRBD2 (6 bases each). The germline gives CDR1 DFQATT, CDR2 SNEGSKA (reference sequence). The CDR3 is 16 residues long. Trimming took off 0 bases at V and 6 bases at J, with 18 bases between the two ends. The CDR3 DNA sequence: TGCAGTGCTAGAGACCCTGGAGGGGGGCTATCCAATGAGCAGTTCTTC. This gives the protein CSARDPGGGLSNEQFF.